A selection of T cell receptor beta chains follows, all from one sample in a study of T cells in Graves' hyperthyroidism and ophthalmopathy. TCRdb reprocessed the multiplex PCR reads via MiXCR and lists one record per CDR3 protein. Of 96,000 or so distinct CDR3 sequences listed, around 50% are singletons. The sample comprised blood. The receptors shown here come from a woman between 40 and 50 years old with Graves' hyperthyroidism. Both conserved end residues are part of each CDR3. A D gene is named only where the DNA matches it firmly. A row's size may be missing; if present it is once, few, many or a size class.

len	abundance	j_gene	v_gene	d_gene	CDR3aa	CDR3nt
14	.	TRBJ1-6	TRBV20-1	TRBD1	CSARDEQGASPLHF	TGCAGTGCTAGAGATGAACAGGGGGCTTCACCCCTCCACTTT
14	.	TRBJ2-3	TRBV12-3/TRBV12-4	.	CASSSTLSTDTQYF	TGTGCCAGCAGTTCCACACTAAGCACAGATACGCAGTATTTT
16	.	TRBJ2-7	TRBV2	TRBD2	CASSPGTSGSGSEQYF	TGTGCCAGCAGTCCTGGGACTAGCGGGAGCGGATCCGAGCAGTACTTC
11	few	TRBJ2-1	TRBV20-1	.	CSARAGAEQFF	TGCAGTGCTAGAGCTGGGGCGGAGCAGTTCTTC
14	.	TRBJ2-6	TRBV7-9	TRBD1	CASSYGQGSNVLTF	TGTGCCAGCAGCTATGGACAGGGATCCAACGTCCTGACTTTC
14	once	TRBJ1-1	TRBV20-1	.	CSVSDAPVNTEAFF	TGCAGCGTTAGTGACGCTCCAGTGAACACTGAAGCTTTCTTT
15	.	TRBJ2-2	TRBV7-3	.	CASSEVGVSPGELFF	TGTGCCAGCAGCGAAGTGGGAGTGAGCCCCGGGGAGCTGTTTTTT
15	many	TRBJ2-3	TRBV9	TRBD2	CASSDGLAGVETQYF	TGTGCCAGCAGCGATGGACTAGCGGGAGTGGAGACGCAGTATTTT
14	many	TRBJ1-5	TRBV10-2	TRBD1	CASRDRHSNQPQHF	TGCGCCAGCAGGGACAGGCATAGCAATCAGCCCCAGCATTTT
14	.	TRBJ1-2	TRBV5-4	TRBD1	CASSSGTGGLGYTF	TGTGCCAGCAGCTCCGGGACAGGGGGCTTAGGCTACACCTTC
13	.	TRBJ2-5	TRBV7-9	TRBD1	CASSGQVEETQYF	TGTGCCAGCAGCGGACAGGTTGAAGAGACCCAGTACTTC
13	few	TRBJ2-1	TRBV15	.	CATSPDSYNEQFF	TGTGCCACCAGTCCTGACTCCTACAATGAGCAGTTCTTC
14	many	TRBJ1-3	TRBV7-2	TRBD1	CASSAQGRGNTIYF	TGTGCCAGCAGCGCACAGGGGCGCGGAAACACCATATATTTT
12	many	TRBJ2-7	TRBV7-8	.	CASSFTIYEQYF	TGTGCCAGCAGCTTTACGATCTACGAGCAGTACTTC
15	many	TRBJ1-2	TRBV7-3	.	CASSPQGRSDYGYTF	TGTGCCAGCAGCCCCCAAGGCAGGTCCGACTATGGCTACACCTTC
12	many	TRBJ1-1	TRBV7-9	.	CASSLGVTEAFF	TGTGCCAGCAGCTTAGGGGTTACTGAAGCTTTCTTT
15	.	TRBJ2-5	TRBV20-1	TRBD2	CSARGGREGQETQYF	TGCAGTGCTAGAGGGGGCAGGGAGGGCCAAGAGACCCAGTACTTC
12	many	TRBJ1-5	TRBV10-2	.	CASREGNQPQHF	TGCGCCAGCAGGGAAGGCAATCAGCCCCAGCATTTT
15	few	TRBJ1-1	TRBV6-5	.	CASILIRPSSTEAFF	TGTGCCAGCATTTTAATACGGCCTTCTAGCACTGAAGCTTTCTTT
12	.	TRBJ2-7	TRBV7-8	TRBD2	CASKGAGGWQYF	TGTGCCAGCAAGGGAGCCGGGGGGTGGCAGTACTTC
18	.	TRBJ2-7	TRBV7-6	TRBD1	CASSLGAVGTGTRYEQYF	TGTGCCAGCAGCTTAGGTGCGGTTGGGACAGGGACTCGCTACGAGCAGTACTTC
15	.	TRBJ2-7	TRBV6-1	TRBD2	CASGLWTGPGGEQYF	TGTGCCAGCGGCCTTTGGACGGGGCCCGGGGGGGAGCAGTACTTC
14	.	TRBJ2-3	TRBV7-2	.	CASSHVGTSDTQYF	TGTGCCAGCAGCCACGTCGGGACATCAGATACGCAGTATTTT
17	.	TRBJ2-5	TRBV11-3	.	CASSLGGAGRQGQPQYF	TGTGCCAGCAGCTTAGGGGGGGCAGGGCGGCAGGGTCAGCCCCAGTACTTC
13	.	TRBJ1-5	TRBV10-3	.	CAIKAGEDQPQHF	TGTGCCATCAAAGCAGGGGAGGACCAGCCCCAGCATTTT
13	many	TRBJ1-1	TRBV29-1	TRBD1	CSVGVGQGTEAFF	TGCAGCGTGGGGGTGGGACAGGGAACTGAAGCTTTCTTT
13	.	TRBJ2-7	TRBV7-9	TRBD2	CASSWGLAYEQYF	TGTGCCAGCAGTTGGGGACTAGCCTACGAGCAGTACTTC
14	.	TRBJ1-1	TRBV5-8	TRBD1	CASRDTRDRGRAFF	TGTGCCAGCAGGGACACCCGGGACAGGGGGCGAGCTTTCTTT
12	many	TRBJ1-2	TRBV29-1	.	CSVGRAGDGYTF	TGCAGCGTTGGGCGGGCGGGCGATGGCTACACCTTC
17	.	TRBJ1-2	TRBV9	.	CASRGEGGLGGNYGYTF	TGTGCCAGCAGAGGTGAAGGGGGACTGGGTGGAAACTATGGCTACACCTTC
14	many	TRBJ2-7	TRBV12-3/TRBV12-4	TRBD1	CASRRQGATYEQYF	TGTGCCAGCAGGAGACAGGGTGCTACCTACGAGCAGTACTTC
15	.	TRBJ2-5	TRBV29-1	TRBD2	CSVEPLSGRGETQYF	TGCAGCGTTGAACCCCTCAGCGGGAGGGGAGAGACCCAGTACTTC
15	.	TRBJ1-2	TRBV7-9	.	CASSPDGGGNYGYTF	TGTGCCAGCAGCCCGGACGGGGGCGGGAACTATGGCTACACCTTC
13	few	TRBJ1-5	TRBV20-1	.	CSAEEAGNQPQHF	TGCAGTGCCGAAGAGGCGGGCAATCAGCCCCAGCATTTT
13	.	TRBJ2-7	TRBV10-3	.	CAITRDGNYEQYF	TGTGCCATCACGCGGGACGGGAACTACGAGCAGTACTTC
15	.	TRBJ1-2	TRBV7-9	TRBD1	CASRRTGMGVQGYTF	TGTGCCAGCAGGAGGACAGGGATGGGTGTGCAGGGCTACACCTTC
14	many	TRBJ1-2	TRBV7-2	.	CASSQETALLGYTF	TGTGCCAGCAGCCAAGAAACAGCACTCTTAGGCTACACCTTC
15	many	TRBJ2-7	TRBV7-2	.	CASWRGVVPSYEQYF	TGTGCCAGCTGGCGAGGAGTTGTCCCATCCTACGAGCAGTACTTC
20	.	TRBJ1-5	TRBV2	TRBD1	CASTQDSPGQGAEGNQPQHF	TGTGCCAGCACGCAGGACAGTCCGGGACAGGGGGCTGAAGGCAATCAGCCCCAGCATTTT
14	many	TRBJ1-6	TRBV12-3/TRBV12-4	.	CASSLEGLRSPLHF	TGTGCCAGCAGTTTAGAGGGCCTAAGGTCACCCCTCCACTTT
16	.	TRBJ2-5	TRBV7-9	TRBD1	CASSLGDRGRSETQYF	TGTGCCAGCAGCTTAGGGGACAGGGGGCGATCAGAGACCCAGTACTTC
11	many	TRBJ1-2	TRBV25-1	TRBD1	CADGQGSGYTF	TGTGCTGACGGACAGGGAAGTGGCTACACCTTC
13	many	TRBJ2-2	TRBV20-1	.	CSARERFTGELFF	TGCAGTGCTAGGGAGCGGTTCACCGGGGAGCTGTTTTTT
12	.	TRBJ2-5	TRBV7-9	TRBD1	CASSLGQGILYF	TGTGCCAGCAGCCTTGGACAGGGGATTTTGTACTTC
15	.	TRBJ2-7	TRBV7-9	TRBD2	CASSSPGTSGVEQYF	TGTGCCAGCAGCTCCCCCGGGACTAGCGGGGTCGAGCAGTACTTC
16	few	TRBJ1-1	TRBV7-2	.	CASSIQQQGTNTEALF	TGTGCCAGCAGCATCCAGCAGCAGGGTACGAACACTGAAGCTCTCTTT
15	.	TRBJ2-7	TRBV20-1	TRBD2	CSAVLAGEPPYEQYF	TGCAGTGCCGTACTAGCGGGAGAGCCCCCCTACGAGCAGTACTTC
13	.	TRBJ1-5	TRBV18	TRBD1	CASSLQGDQPQHF	TGTGCCAGCTCACTTCAGGGGGATCAGCCCCAGCATTTT
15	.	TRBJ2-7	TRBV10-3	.	CATVPGLAQTYEQYF	TGTGCCACCGTGCCGGGGCTAGCGCAAACCTACGAGCAGTACTTC
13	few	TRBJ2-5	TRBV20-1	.	CSARDSPLETQYF	TGCAGTGCTAGAGATAGCCCCTTGGAGACCCAGTACTTC
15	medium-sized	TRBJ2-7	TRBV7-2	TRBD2	CASSQTSGGSYEQYF	TGTGCCAGCAGCCAGACTAGCGGAGGCTCCTACGAGCAGTACTTC
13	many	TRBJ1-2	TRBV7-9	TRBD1	CASSRDSPYGYTF	TGTGCCAGCAGTCGGGACAGCCCCTATGGCTACACCTTC
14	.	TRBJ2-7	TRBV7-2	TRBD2	CASTLGLAGDEQYF	TGTGCCAGCACCCTAGGACTAGCGGGAGACGAGCAGTACTTC
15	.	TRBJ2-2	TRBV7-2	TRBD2	CASSAGGWNYGELFF	TGTGCCAGCAGCGCCGGGGGGTGGAACTACGGGGAGCTGTTTTTT
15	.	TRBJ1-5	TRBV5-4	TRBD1	CASSWGQGNSQPQHF	TGTGCCAGCAGCTGGGGACAGGGTAACAGTCAGCCCCAGCATTTT
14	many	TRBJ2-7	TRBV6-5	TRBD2	CASTRAGASNEQYF	TGTGCCAGCACCCGAGCGGGAGCGTCGAACGAGCAGTACTTC
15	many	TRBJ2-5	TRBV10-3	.	CAISAASPSEETQYF	TGTGCCATCAGTGCGGCCAGCCCCTCCGAAGAGACCCAGTACTTC